Sequencing of this T cell receptor beta chain was carried out in a study of CD8+CD57+ T cells in acquired aplastic anemia. About the research overall: When averaged, DNA from sorted CD4+ and CD8+ cells came to 3.2 ug.

Both TCR beta VDJ combination and CDR3 sequence profiling were carried out. Genomic DNA was the template for this profiling. TCRdb reprocessed the reads with MiXCR, giving one entry per CDR3 protein. The repertoire has about 130,000 distinct CDR3 sequences, roughly two fifths of them found once; the top ten carry roughly 8.4%. This clonotype was counted at least ten times. Germline lookup yields CDR1 GTSNPN and CDR2 SVGIG (reference sequence). V was shortened by 2 bases and J by 6 bases, with 14 bases between the two germline ends. The CDR3 totals 13 residues. The chain combines TRBV30 with TRBJ2-7, with D perhaps matching TRBD1 (5 bases). This clonotype originated in a human donor in good health, serving as a control. Sequencing was done on a sample of sorted CD4+, CD8+, or CD8+CD57+ T cells (not recorded which) from PBMCs. The CDR3 sequence: CAWSIGAQGEQYF. In nucleotides, the CDR3 is TGTGCCTGGAGTATCGGAGCCCAGGGCGAGCAGTACTTC.